The 14 T cell receptor beta chains in this list originate from one sample, sequenced in a study of identifying expanded T cells in peripheral blood. Assay: immunoSEQ multiplex PCR; the TCRdb copy retains only in-frame clones and omits some. The profile covers tens of thousands of clones, with 70% to 90% appearing a single time and approximately 2.6% taken by the ten largest. Sequencing used blood. These receptor sequences come from a person aged 18 to 70 in good health.

The chain joins TRBV11-2 to TRBJ1-2; 8 nucleotides match TRBD1. The V gene's germline CDR1 is SGHAT and CDR2 FQNNGV. Losses at the gene ends were 5 bases for V and 2 bases for J; bases not matched to a gene: 10. The CDR3 consists of 16 residues. The chain's CDR3 is CASSPGTGSNNYGYTF. DNA for the CDR3: TGTGCCAGCAGCCCCGGGACAGGATCTAACAACTATGGCTACACCTTC.

The table lists this clone with a count of one. V usage is TRBV7-2 and J usage is TRBJ2-5; TRBD2 matches 9 bases. Germline CDR1 reads SGHTA; CDR2 reads FQGNSA. CDR3 size: 19 residues. With 2 bases clipped from V and 1 base from J, the junction kept 14 bases outside the gene matches. The chain's CDR3 is CASSLFGLSASGVQETQYF. The CDR3 coding sequence is TGTGCCAGCAGCTTATTTGGTTTGTCGGCTAGCGGGGTCCAAGAGACCCAGTACTTC.

The chain recombines TRBV7-8 with TRBJ1-4, with a weak D call TRBD1 (5 bases). Germline CDR1 reads SGHVS; CDR2 reads FQNEAQ. This CDR3 is 17 amino acids long. Trimming left V 2 bases short and J 0 bases short, with 13 bases between. The CDR3 nucleotides read TGTGCCAGCAGCTTACGGGGGGTGGGCGCAACTAATGAAAAACTGTTTTTT. Translation gives CASSLRGVGATNEKLFF.

The V and J genes are TRBV9 and TRBJ2-1, with TRBD2 as a possible D gene (7 bases). The CDR3 consists of 13 residues. The V end lost 2 bases, the J end lost 8 bases, and 11 bases lay between the germline ends. CDR1 and CDR2 from the germline V gene are SGDLS and YYNGEE. The CDR3 spells CASSVQGRDEQFF. The CDR3 nucleotides are TGTGCCAGCAGCGTGCAGGGGAGGGATGAGCAGTTCTTC.

The DNA for the CDR3 is TGTGCCAGCAGTGGGTGGGCGAACACAGATACGCAGTATTTT. Its translation is CASSGWANTDTQYF. The V call is TRBV6-5, the J call TRBJ2-3; D gene ambiguous. The CDR3 sequence is 14 residues long. Deletions cut 5 bases from V and 2 bases from J, with 11 bases between. CDR1 is MNHEY and CDR2 is SVGAGI in the germline V gene.

V and J are TRBV7-8 and TRBJ2-1; TRBD2 agrees at 10 bases. Looked up from germline, CDR1 is SGHVS and CDR2 is FQNEAQ. V shed 5 bases, J shed 10 bases, and the junction held 8 bases outside the gene matches. The CDR3 runs 14 residues. The CDR3 here is CASSSSGRAREQFF. The CDR3 DNA reads TGTGCCAGCAGCAGCAGCGGGAGGGCCAGGGAGCAGTTCTTC.

The CDR3 spells CASSLTDIYTGELFF. The CDR3 DNA is TGCGCCAGCAGCTTGACGGACATTTATACGGGGGAGCTGTTTTTT. The chain combines TRBV5-1 with TRBJ2-2; possible D gene TRBD1, 5 bases. V dropped 1 base and J dropped 8 bases, with 15 bases sitting between them. Germline V gene data show CDR1 as SGHRS and CDR2 as YFSETQ. The CDR3 runs to 15 residues.

This chain connects TRBV11-3 to TRBJ1-1; no firm D call. Trimming took 3 bases from V and 11 from J, leaving 10 bases between them. The CDR3 is 11 amino acids. The germline gives CDR1 SGHNT, CDR2 YENEEA. CDR3 in amino acids: CASSFRNKAFF. For the CDR3, the DNA is TGTGCCAGCAGCTTTAGGAATAAGGCTTTCTTT.

The chain combines TRBV19 with TRBJ2-7, with D uncertain. Germline CDR1 reads LNHDA; CDR2 reads SQIVND (reference sequence). This CDR3 spans 12 amino acids. V was shortened by 3 bases and J by 6 bases, with 9 bases between the two germline ends. The CDR3, as DNA: TGTGCCAGTAGTATTTCCACTGGCGAGCAGTACTTC. Protein sequence: CASSISTGEQYF.

The rearrangement uses TRBV9 and TRBJ2-2; 7 bases map to TRBD1. CDR3 length: 14 residues. J was trimmed by 0 bases and V by 7 bases; bases with no gene match: 3. Germline CDR1 and CDR2: SGDLS and YYNGEE. The CDR3 protein is CASAQGSNTGELFF. For the CDR3, the DNA is TGTGCCAGCGCACAGGGGTCGAACACCGGGGAGCTGTTTTTT.

The chain joins TRBV4-2 to TRBJ1-1; no clear D. Germline loops: CDR1 LGHNA, CDR2 YNFKEQ. The CDR3 sequence is 13 residues long. The ends were cut back, 0 bases at V and 6 bases at J, with 8 bases in the middle. CDR3 DNA: TGTGCCAGCAGCCAAGATCCAGACGCTGAAGCTTTCTTT. Encoded protein: CASSQDPDAEAFF.

The V gene is TRBV5-1, the J gene TRBJ2-5, with unresolved D. The CDR3 contains 13 residues. CDR1 is SGHRS and CDR2 is YFSETQ in the germline V gene. Trimming took 1 base from V and 2 from J, leaving 6 bases between them. The CDR3 DNA is TGCGCCAGCAGCTTGATCCAGCAAGAGACCCAGTACTTC. Protein product: CASSLIQQETQYF.

The rearrangement uses TRBV19 and TRBJ2-2; 8 bases agree with TRBD2. V gave up 5 bases and J gave up 4 bases; unmatched junction bases: 21. There are 20 residues in the CDR3. Germline CDR1 LNHDA, CDR2 SQIVND (reference sequence). The chain's CDR3 is CASSPAHRVAGGQGTGELFF. The CDR3 DNA reads TGTGCCAGTAGTCCGGCCCACAGGGTGGCGGGGGGCCAGGGCACCGGGGAGCTGTTTTTT.

The chain links TRBV27 to TRBJ1-2, with D tentatively TRBD1 (6 bases). V shed 3 bases and J shed 7 bases, with 15 bases lying between them. Per germline, CDR1 MNHEY and CDR2 SMNVEV (reference sequence). This CDR3 spans 14 amino acids. The CDR3 coding sequence is TGTGCCAGCAGTTTTGCGGACGGGGGGGCTGGCTACACCTTC. It translates to CASSFADGGAGYTF.